This TCR beta chain is from a study of PD-1 blockade in classical Hodgkin lymphoma. Study-wide results and limits: Diversity similar to that of newly diagnosed patients was seen at baseline in complete responders.

Turning to this clone: As yet, its antigen is unknown.

Clones were sequenced by immunoSEQ multiplex PCR, and TCRdb holds only the in-frame ones, with some missing. The profile shows roughly 50,000 clones, around nine tenths of them singletons. Stated time point: cycle 4 day 1 (C4D1), after more than 5 weeks of nivolumab. With no exception, relapse followed autologous stem cell transplantation in all patients, and brentuximab vedotin exposure varied. Complete response, partial response or progressive disease constituted the best responses recorded. CDR1 is SGHRS, CDR2 YFSETQ, per germline. The CDR3 has 13 residues. Trimming took 2 bases from V and 2 from J; bases not matched to a gene: 1.

This specimen was peripheral blood mononuclear cells (PBMCs), taken before the fourth cycle of nivolumab. The sequence derives from a human donor with classical Hodgkin lymphoma. This rearrangement joins TRBV5-1 to TRBJ2-7; 7 nucleotides match TRBD2. For the CDR3, the DNA is TGCGCCAGCAGCTTCCGGGAGGCCTACGAGCAGTACTTC. Amino acids: CASSFREAYEQYF.